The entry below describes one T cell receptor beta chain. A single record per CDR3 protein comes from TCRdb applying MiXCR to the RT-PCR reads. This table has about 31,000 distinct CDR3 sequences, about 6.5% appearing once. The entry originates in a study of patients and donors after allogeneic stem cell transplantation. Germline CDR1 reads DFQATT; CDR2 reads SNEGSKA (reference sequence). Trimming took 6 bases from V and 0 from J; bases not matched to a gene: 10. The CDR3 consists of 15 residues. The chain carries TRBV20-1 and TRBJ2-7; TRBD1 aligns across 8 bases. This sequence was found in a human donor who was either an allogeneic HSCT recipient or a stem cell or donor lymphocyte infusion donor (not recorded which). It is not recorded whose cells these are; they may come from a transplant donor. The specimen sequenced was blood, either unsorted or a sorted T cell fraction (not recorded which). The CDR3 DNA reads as TGCAGTGCCGGAGATCAGGGGGCTAGCTCCTACGAGCAGTACTTC. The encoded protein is CSAGDQGASSYEQYF.